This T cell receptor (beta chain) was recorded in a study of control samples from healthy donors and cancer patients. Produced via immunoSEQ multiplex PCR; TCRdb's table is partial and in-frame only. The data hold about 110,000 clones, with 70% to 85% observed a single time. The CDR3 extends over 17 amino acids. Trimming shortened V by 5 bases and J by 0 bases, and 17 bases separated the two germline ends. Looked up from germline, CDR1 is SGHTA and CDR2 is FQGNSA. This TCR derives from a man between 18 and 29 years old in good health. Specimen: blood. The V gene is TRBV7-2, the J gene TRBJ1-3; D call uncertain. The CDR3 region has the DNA TGTGCCAGCAGCCAATTAAATCCGGGGTTCTCTGGAAACACCATATATTTT. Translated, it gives CASSQLNPGFSGNTIYF.